This is a list of T cell receptor beta chains from one sample in a study of T cells after yellow fever vaccination. TCRdb itself ran the 5' RACE reads through MiXCR, one entry per CDR3 protein. This sample has about 50,000 distinct CDR3 sequences, with roughly 7.4% found just once. This specimen was CD8+ T cells sorted from PBMCs, taken around 15 days after the first yellow fever vaccination. The receptors originated from a man between 18 and 35 years old who received the YFV17D yellow fever vaccine. Both conserved end residues are part of each CDR3. Fields, in order: D gene, J gene, clone size, V gene, CDR3 DNA, CDR3 protein. The D gene is left open where the match is weak. The size field is filled for only some rows; it gives once, few, many or a size class.

NA TRBJ2-3 many TRBV6-2/TRBV6-3 TGTGCCAGCAGTTACTTCACAGATACGCAGTATTTT CASSYFTDTQYF
NA TRBJ1-3 many TRBV6-1 TGTGCCAGCAGTCCTCCCCTTCCTGGAAACACCATATATTTT CASSPPLPGNTIYF
TRBD1 TRBJ2-2 many TRBV9 TGTGCCAGCAGAACTACGGACAGGGGGCTTGACGGGGAGCTGTTTTTT CASRTTDRGLDGELFF
NA TRBJ1-2 many TRBV12-3/TRBV12-4 TGTGCCAGCAGCCCCACTAACTATGGCTACACCTTC CASSPTNYGYTF
NA TRBJ1-1 many TRBV6-6 TGTGCCAGCAGTTACTCGACGAACACTGAAGCTTTCTTT CASSYSTNTEAFF
NA TRBJ2-1 many TRBV27 NA CASSFGPGPYNEQFF
TRBD1 TRBJ1-1 many TRBV5-1 TGCGCCAGCAGCTTGGACGGGAGACAGGGGGGGAACACTGAAGCTTTCTTT CASSLDGRQGGNTEAFF
TRBD2 TRBJ2-1 many TRBV29-1 TGCAGCGTTGCGGCGGGGGGGGGTAATGAGCAGTTCTTC CSVAAGGGNEQFF
NA TRBJ2-2 few TRBV7-9 TGTGCCAGCAGGCAAGGTGCAGCCGGAGGGACCGGGGAGCTGTTTTTT CASRQGAAGGTGELFF
TRBD2 TRBJ2-1 many TRBV20-1 TGCAGTGCTAGTGGACTAGCGGGGATCTCCTACAATGAGCAGTTCTTC CSASGLAGISYNEQFF
NA TRBJ2-7 many TRBV7-8 TGTGCCAGCAGCTTAGCGTCTACGTTATACGAGCAGTACTTC CASSLASTLYEQYF
NA TRBJ2-3 many TRBV29-1 TGCAGGACCGGTGGGCGGCCAGATACGCAGTATTTT CRTGGRPDTQYF
NA TRBJ2-2 many TRBV6-1 TGTGCCAGCAGCATAGGTGGCACCGGGGAGCTGTTTTTT CASSIGGTGELFF
TRBD1 TRBJ1-1 many TRBV3-1 TGTGCCAGCAGCCCGCAGGGGGGCACTGAAGCTTTCTTT CASSPQGGTEAFF
TRBD2 TRBJ2-3 many TRBV11-1 TGTGCCAGCAGCTTATCCCCCTATCCTCGAAGCGGGGGGAACACAGATACGCAGTATTTT CASSLSPYPRSGGNTDTQYF
TRBD2 TRBJ2-7 many TRBV10-3 TGTGCCATCAGCGCAGGGACTAGCGAAGCCTACGAGCAGTACTTC CAISAGTSEAYEQYF
NA TRBJ2-5 many TRBV7-7 TGTGCCAGCAGCCCACCTGCAGAGACCCAGTACTTC CASSPPAETQYF
NA TRBJ2-1 NA TRBV7-9 TGTGCCAGCGTTAGTAGCCTACAAACAAGGGATGAGCAGTTCTTC CASVSSLQTRDEQFF
TRBD2 TRBJ2-3 NA TRBV7-2 TGTGCCAGCAGCTTAGGGCTAGCGGGGGGGGATACGCAGTATTTT CASSLGLAGGDTQYF
TRBD1 TRBJ2-7 NA TRBV7-2 TGTGCCAGCAGCCTTCTTGGACAGGGGGCCGGCTACGAGCAGTACTTC CASSLLGQGAGYEQYF
NA TRBJ1-3 many TRBV9 TGTGCCAGCAGCGCAGGGTTCGCCAGTGGAAACACCATATATTTT CASSAGFASGNTIYF